The rows below give T cell receptor beta chains drawn from one sample of a study of identical twins. TCRdb re-called the 5' RACE reads with MiXCR, one entry per CDR3 protein. The table records roughly 540,000 distinct CDR3 sequences, less than 25% of them present only once. These data were also reused for a study on T cells expressing NK-cell markers.

Sequencing used CD4+ T cells sorted from blood. The receptors stem from a woman under 30 in good health. CDR3s include the opening cysteine and the closing phenylalanine or tryptophan. The D gene is left open where the match is weak. Only part of the rows carry a size: once, few, many, or a class if the clone is expanded.

NA	few	TRBV9	TRBJ1-1	CASSVEVMNTEAFF	TGTGCCAGCAGCGTCGAGGTAATGAACACTGAAGCTTTCTTT
NA	NA	TRBV12-3/TRBV12-4	TRBJ2-2	CASSFGQPTGELFF	TGTGCCAGCAGTTTCGGGCAGCCCACCGGGGAGCTGTTTTTT
NA	many	TRBV10-3	TRBJ2-3	CAISELLAGTDTQYF	TGTGCCATCAGTGAGCTCCTTGCAGGCACAGATACGCAGTATTTT
NA	NA	TRBV7-3	TRBJ2-2	CASSPAPSVGELFF	TGTGCCAGCAGCCCCGCCCCCTCGGTCGGGGAGCTGTTTTTT
NA	NA	TRBV19	TRBJ2-2	CASSIEGFGAGELFF	TGTGCCAGTAGTATCGAAGGGTTCGGGGCCGGGGAGCTGTTTTTT
TRBD2	NA	TRBV20-1	TRBJ2-3	CSAQSSGRAPDTQYF	TGCAGTGCTCAATCATCCGGGAGGGCCCCAGATACGCAGTATTTT
NA	NA	TRBV4-3	TRBJ1-2	CASSQALQESYGYTF	TGCGCCAGCAGCCAAGCTCTACAGGAGAGCTATGGCTACACCTTC
TRBD1	NA	TRBV12-3/TRBV12-4	TRBJ1-2	CASRGQGLVYGYTF	TGTGCCAGCAGGGGACAGGGGCTCGTCTATGGCTACACCTTC
NA	few	TRBV9	TRBJ2-1	CASSVEGQGRNEQFF	TGTGCCAGCAGCGTAGAGGGTCAGGGTCGGAATGAGCAGTTCTTC
NA	few	TRBV7-2	TRBJ2-3	CASSFQGTSTDTQYF	TGTGCCAGCAGCTTCCAGGGGACTAGCACAGATACGCAGTATTTT
TRBD1	NA	TRBV2	TRBJ1-2	CASSGTGDGGYTF	TGTGCCAGCTCCGGGACAGGGGATGGTGGCTACACCTTC
TRBD1	NA	TRBV12-3/TRBV12-4	TRBJ1-6	CASRGQYNSPLHF	TGTGCCAGCAGGGGACAGTATAATTCACCCCTCCACTTT
TRBD1	few	TRBV15	TRBJ1-2	CATSRARDSRDYGYTF	TGTGCCACCAGCAGAGCCCGGGACAGTCGTGACTATGGCTACACCTTC
TRBD1	few	TRBV11-2	TRBJ1-4	CASSWGQHEKLFF	TGTGCCAGCAGCTGGGGACAGCATGAAAAACTGTTTTTT
TRBD2	NA	TRBV25-1	TRBJ2-7	CATGLAGGPYEQYF	TGTGCCACCGGACTAGCGGGAGGACCCTACGAGCAGTACTTC
NA	NA	TRBV7-3	TRBJ2-1	CASSYSPGSSYNEQFF	TGTGCCAGCAGCTACTCACCCGGGTCCTCTTACAATGAGCAGTTCTTC
NA	few	TRBV6-1	TRBJ1-4	CASRRVAGGNEKLFF	TGTGCCAGCAGGAGGGTGGCAGGAGGGAATGAAAAACTGTTTTTT
TRBD2	NA	TRBV5-8	TRBJ2-3	CAGLASFTDTQYF	TGTGCCGGACTAGCGTCCTTCACAGATACGCAGTATTTT
NA	few	TRBV4-3	TRBJ1-1	CASSLLPSGSWTEAFF	TGCGCCAGCAGCCTTTTACCCTCAGGGTCTTGGACTGAAGCTTTCTTT
TRBD2	few	TRBV20-1	TRBJ2-3	CSARGSGRLSTDTQYF	TGCAGTGCTAGAGGTAGCGGGAGGCTAAGCACAGATACGCAGTATTTT
NA	NA	TRBV4-2	TRBJ2-1	CASSPGLLWAGNNNEQFF	TGTGCCAGCAGCCCCGGGCTCCTCTGGGCAGGGAATAACAATGAGCAGTTCTTC
NA	few	TRBV20-1	TRBJ2-3	CSARPLGRNTDTQYF	TGCAGTGCTAGACCCTTGGGGCGCAACACAGATACGCAGTATTTT
NA	NA	TRBV6-5	TRBJ1-2	CASSYSAGTHRNYGYTF	TGTGCCAGCAGTTACTCGGCAGGGACGCACCGTAACTATGGCTACACCTTC
NA	few	TRBV7-2	TRBJ2-1	CATSRQGVNNEQFF	TGTGCCACCTCGCGGCAGGGCGTTAACAATGAGCAGTTCTTC
NA	few	TRBV5-4	TRBJ2-5	CASAWGRDQETQYF	TGTGCCAGCGCCTGGGGCCGGGACCAAGAGACCCAGTACTTC
TRBD1	few	TRBV20-1	TRBJ2-7	CSATGTGGVYEQYF	TGCAGTGCTACCGGGACAGGGGGTGTCTACGAGCAGTACTTC
NA	few	TRBV5-1	TRBJ2-3	CASSLFSGRTDTQYF	TGCGCCAGCAGCTTGTTTTCTGGACGCACAGATACGCAGTATTTT
TRBD1	NA	TRBV7-2	TRBJ2-2	CASSLDRIAGELFF	TGTGCCAGCAGCTTGGACAGGATAGCCGGGGAGCTGTTTTTT
NA	NA	TRBV7-9	TRBJ1-1	CASSFDGSLNTEAFF	TGTGCCAGCAGCTTCGACGGGTCGTTGAACACTGAAGCTTTCTTT
NA	NA	TRBV3-1	TRBJ2-7	CASSQGEGNEQYF	TGTGCCAGCAGCCAAGGGGAAGGAAACGAGCAGTACTTC
TRBD1	NA	TRBV28	TRBJ2-1	CASSPGQGRWNEQFF	TGTGCCAGCAGCCCCGGACAGGGTAGGTGGAATGAGCAGTTCTTC
NA	few	TRBV12-3/TRBV12-4	TRBJ2-7	CASTLGTGRSYEQYF	TGTGCCAGCACCCTAGGTACGGGACGCTCCTACGAGCAGTACTTC
NA	many	TRBV12-3/TRBV12-4	TRBJ1-5	CASSPRHPNQPQHF	TGTGCCAGCAGTCCCCGACACCCTAATCAGCCCCAGCATTTT
NA	NA	TRBV20-1	TRBJ2-7	CSARGAEGHQTYEQYF	TGCAGTGCTAGGGGAGCTGAGGGCCACCAAACCTACGAGCAGTACTTC
NA	NA	TRBV11-3	TRBJ2-7	CAIGPRGSYEQYF	TGTGCCATCGGGCCACGGGGATCCTACGAGCAGTACTTC
NA	many	TRBV7-2	TRBJ1-3	CASSLQENSGNTIYF	TGTGCCAGCAGCTTACAGGAGAACTCTGGAAACACCATATATTTT
NA	few	TRBV20-1	TRBJ2-1	CSARELRGNEQFF	TGCAGTGCTAGGGAACTCCGGGGGAATGAGCAGTTCTTC
NA	NA	TRBV5-6	TRBJ2-7	CASSLGNYEQYF	TGTGCCAGCAGCTTGGGTAACTACGAGCAGTACTTC
TRBD2	NA	TRBV18	TRBJ2-2	CASATGLTGTGELFF	TGTGCCAGCGCTACGGGACTAACTGGCACCGGGGAGCTGTTTTTT
TRBD2	NA	TRBV27	TRBJ2-7	CASSSPGLAGAEQYF	TGTGCCAGCAGTTCCCCGGGACTAGCGGGAGCCGAGCAGTACTTC
NA	NA	TRBV7-8	TRBJ1-5	CASSFSVGSNQPQHF	TGTGCCAGCAGCTTTTCAGTTGGTAGCAATCAGCCCCAGCATTTT
NA	NA	TRBV7-2	TRBJ1-1	CASSLRAANTEAFF	TGTGCCAGCAGCTTAAGGGCAGCGAACACTGAAGCTTTCTTT
NA	NA	TRBV19	TRBJ2-1	CASKDPSTEQFF	TGTGCCAGTAAGGACCCGTCGACGGAGCAGTTCTTC
TRBD2	few	TRBV5-1	TRBJ2-5	CASSFSGGAGETQYF	TGCGCCAGCAGCTTTAGCGGGGGGGCCGGCGAGACCCAGTACTTC
NA	NA	TRBV4-2	TRBJ2-7	CASSPRVTYEQYF	TGTGCCAGCAGCCCTAGGGTTACGTACGAGCAGTACTTC
TRBD1	many	TRBV10-2	TRBJ1-1	CASLDRVGYQVGGTEAFF	TGCGCCAGCCTGGACAGGGTTGGCTATCAAGTGGGCGGCACTGAAGCTTTCTTT
NA	few	TRBV4-1	TRBJ2-7	CASSQYISYEQYF	TGCGCCAGCAGCCAATACATCTCCTACGAGCAGTACTTC